This TCR beta chain was observed in a study of radiotherapy plus CTLA-4 blockade in lung cancer. Overall study: Disease control was achieved by around 30% of patients, and objective responses by 18%.

Study observations and caveats: Among reported predictors of response, early blood T cell clone dynamics with interferon-beta performed best. Clones of tumor-derived TCRs expanded in blood after radiotherapy plus ipilimumab.

Germline CDR1 and CDR2: GTSNPN and SVGIG (reference sequence). The CDR3 contains 13 residues. The ends lost 5 bases at V and 3 bases at J; junction bases unmatched: 5. Ipilimumab-mediated CTLA-4 blockade plus focal radiation was given to patients having chemo-refractory metastatic non-small-cell lung cancer. About this clone itself: Its matching antigen is unknown.

The table came from immunoSEQ multiplex PCR; TCRdb's copy has only in-frame clones and leaves some out. The sample lists 47,000 or so clones, 70% to 90% seen once, with about a quarter in the top ten. Here the sequenced sample was peripheral blood, taken from a patient treated with radiotherapy plus ipilimumab. The receptor was derived from a human donor with non-small cell lung cancer whose response to radiotherapy plus ipilimumab could not be evaluated. This chain uses TRBV30 with TRBJ2-7; TRBD2 aligns across 9 bases. CDR3: CAWSKAGGYEQYF. The CDR3 nucleotides are TGTGCCTGGTCCAAAGCGGGAGGCTACGAGCAGTACTTC.